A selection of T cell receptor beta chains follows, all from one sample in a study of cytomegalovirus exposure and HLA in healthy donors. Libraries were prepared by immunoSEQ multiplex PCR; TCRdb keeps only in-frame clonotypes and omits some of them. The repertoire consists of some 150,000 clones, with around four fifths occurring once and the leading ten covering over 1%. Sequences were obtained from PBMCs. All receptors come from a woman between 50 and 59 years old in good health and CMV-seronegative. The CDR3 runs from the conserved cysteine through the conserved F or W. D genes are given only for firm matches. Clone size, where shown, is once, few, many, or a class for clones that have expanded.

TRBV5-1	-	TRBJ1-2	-	CASSLQGNGYTF	TGCGCCAGCAGCTTGCAGGGGAACGGCTACACCTTC
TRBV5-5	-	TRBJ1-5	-	CASSLAGSNQPQHF	TGTGCCAGCAGCTTAGCCGGGAGCAATCAGCCCCAGCATTTT
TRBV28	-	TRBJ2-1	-	CATVIRGRVLNEQFF	TGTGCCACAGTTATTAGGGGAAGGGTCTTAAATGAGCAGTTCTTC
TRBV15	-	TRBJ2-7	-	CATSPSSRGKGEQYF	TGTGCCACCAGCCCCTCAAGTCGGGGGAAAGGCGAGCAGTACTTC
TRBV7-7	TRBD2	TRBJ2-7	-	CASSPGLAGYEQYF	TGTGCTAGCAGCCCCGGACTAGCCGGATACGAGCAGTACTTC
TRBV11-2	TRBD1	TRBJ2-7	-	CASSLVQGAHEQYF	TGTGCCAGCAGCTTAGTTCAGGGGGCCCACGAGCAGTACTTC
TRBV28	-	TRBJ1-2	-	CASKAAIYGYTF	TGTGCCAGCAAGGCGGCAATCTATGGCTACACCTTC
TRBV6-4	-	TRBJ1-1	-	CASSDSQDMNTEAFF	TGTGCCAGCAGTGACTCGCAGGATATGAACACTGAAGCTTTCTTT
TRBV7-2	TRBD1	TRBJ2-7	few	CASSTQGGTYEQYF	TGTGCCAGCAGCACACAGGGGGGCACCTACGAGCAGTACTTC
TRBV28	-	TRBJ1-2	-	CASGSSGYTF	TGTGCCAGCGGGAGCTCTGGCTACACCTTC
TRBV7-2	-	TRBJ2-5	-	CASSPEDSSQETQYF	TGTGCCAGCAGCCCCGAGGACAGTTCCCAAGAGACCCAGTACTTC
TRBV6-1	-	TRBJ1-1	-	CASSSRVGDTEAFF	TGTGCCAGCAGTTCGCGGGTCGGAGACACTGAAGCTTTCTTT
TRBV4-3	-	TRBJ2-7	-	CASSQNRDYEQYF	TGCGCCAGCAGCCAGAACAGGGACTACGAGCAGTACTTC
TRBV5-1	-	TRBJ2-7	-	CASSPGTIKASTYEQYF	TGCGCCAGCAGCCCCGGGACAATTAAGGCCTCTACCTACGAGCAGTACTTC
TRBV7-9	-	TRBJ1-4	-	CASSLTAEKLFF	TGTGCCAGCAGCTTGACAGCCGAAAAACTGTTTTTT
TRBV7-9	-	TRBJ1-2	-	CASSLPARDIYGYTF	TGTGCCAGCAGCTTACCAGCTAGGGACATCTATGGCTACACCTTC
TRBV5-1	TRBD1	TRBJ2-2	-	CATSDPGQGLNGELFF	TGCGCCACCTCGGATCCGGGACAGGGACTGAACGGGGAGCTGTTTTTT
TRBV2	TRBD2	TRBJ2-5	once	CASSVDGLAGGGGETQYF	TGTGCCAGCAGTGTGGATGGACTAGCGGGAGGAGGTGGGGAGACCCAGTACTTC
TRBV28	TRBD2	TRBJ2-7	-	CASSFSGGSYEQYF	TGTGCCAGCAGTTTTTCGGGGGGCTCCTACGAGCAGTACTTC
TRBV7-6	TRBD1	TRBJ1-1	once	CASSLEPGQGETEAFF	TGTGCCAGCAGCTTAGAACCGGGACAGGGGGAAACTGAAGCTTTCTTT
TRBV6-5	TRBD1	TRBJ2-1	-	CASRETGLNEQFF	TGTGCCAGCAGGGAGACAGGGTTAAATGAGCAGTTCTTC
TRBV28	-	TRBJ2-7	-	CASSSLRLSGAYEQYF	TGTGCCAGCAGTTCTCTACGACTTAGCGGTGCCTACGAGCAGTACTTC
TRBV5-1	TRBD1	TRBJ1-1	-	CASSLAGTGGAEAFF	TGCGCCAGCAGCTTGGCCGGGACAGGGGGGGCTGAAGCTTTCTTT
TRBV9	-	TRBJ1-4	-	CASSVQGQGEKLFF	TGTGCCAGCAGCGTACAGGGTCAAGGTGAAAAACTGTTTTTT
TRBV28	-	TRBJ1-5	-	CASSPGGPSNQPQHF	TGTGCCAGCAGTCCCGGGGGACCCAGCAATCAGCCCCAGCATTTT
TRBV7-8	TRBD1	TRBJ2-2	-	CASSSTGADTGELFF	TGTGCCAGCAGTTCTACAGGGGCGGACACCGGGGAGCTGTTTTTT
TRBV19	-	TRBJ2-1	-	CASQRGSPYNEQFF	TGTGCCAGTCAAAGGGGAAGCCCCTACAATGAGCAGTTCTTC
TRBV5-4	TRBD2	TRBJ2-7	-	CASSLVGGSRSYEQYF	TGTGCCAGCAGCTTGGTAGGCGGGAGTAGGTCCTACGAGCAGTACTTC
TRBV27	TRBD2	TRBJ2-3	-	CASSSPGLATDTQYF	TGTGCCAGCAGTTCCCCGGGACTAGCCACAGATACGCAGTATTTT
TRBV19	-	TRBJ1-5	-	CASSIGIKTGQPQHF	TGTGCCAGTAGTATCGGGATCAAGACGGGACAGCCCCAGCATTTT
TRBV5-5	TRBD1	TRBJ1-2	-	CASSLAWQGAFGYTF	TGTGCCAGCAGCTTGGCCTGGCAGGGGGCGTTTGGCTACACCTTC
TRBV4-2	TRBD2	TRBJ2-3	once	CASSQGVGLADTDTQYF	TGTGCCAGCAGCCAAGGGGTGGGACTAGCGGATACAGATACGCAGTATTTT
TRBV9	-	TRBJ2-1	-	CASSVRWEAEQFF	TGTGCCAGCAGCGTAAGGTGGGAGGCGGAGCAGTTCTTC
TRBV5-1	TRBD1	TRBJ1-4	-	CASSSVGTGGREKLFF	TGCGCCAGCAGCTCCGTTGGGACAGGGGGCCGAGAAAAACTGTTTTTT
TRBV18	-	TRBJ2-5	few	CASSPGQKETQYF	TGTGCCAGCTCCCCCGGACAGAAAGAGACCCAGTACTTC
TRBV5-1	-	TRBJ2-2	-	CASSFLAGVVAGELFF	TGCGCCAGCAGCTTTCTGGCAGGGGTGGTAGCCGGGGAGCTGTTTTTT
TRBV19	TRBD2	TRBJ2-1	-	CASSKGIAGSSYNEQFF	TGTGCCAGTAGTAAGGGGATAGCGGGGAGCTCCTACAATGAGCAGTTCTTC
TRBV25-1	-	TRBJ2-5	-	CASSEFGETQYF	TGTGCCAGCAGTGAATTCGGGGAGACCCAGTACTTC
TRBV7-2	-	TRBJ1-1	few	CASSLVYDTEAFF	TGTGCCAGCAGCTTAGTCTACGACACTGAAGCTTTCTTT
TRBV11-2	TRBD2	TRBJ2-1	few	CASSSPAERGYNEQFF	TGTGCCAGCAGCTCCCCGGCGGAGCGGGGCTACAATGAGCAGTTCTTC
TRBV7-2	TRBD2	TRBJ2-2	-	CASSLMSGGARGELFF	TGTGCCAGCAGCTTAATGAGCGGGGGGGCGCGGGGGGAGCTGTTTTTT
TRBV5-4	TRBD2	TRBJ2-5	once	CASSLGRAGGQETQYF	TGTGCCAGCAGCTTGGGTAGGGCGGGGGGGCAAGAGACCCAGTACTTC
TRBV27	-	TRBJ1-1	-	CASSFDRLVPEAFF	TGTGCCAGCAGTTTCGACAGGTTGGTCCCTGAAGCTTTCTTT
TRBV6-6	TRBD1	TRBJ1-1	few	CASSWQGAEAFF	TGTGCCAGCAGTTGGCAGGGGGCTGAAGCTTTCTTT
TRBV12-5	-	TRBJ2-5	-	CASGTGWAAHETQYF	TGTGCTAGTGGAACGGGATGGGCAGCCCACGAGACCCAGTACTTC
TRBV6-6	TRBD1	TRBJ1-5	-	CASTSGQGIQPQHF	TGTGCCAGCACTTCAGGACAGGGGATTCAGCCCCAGCATTTT
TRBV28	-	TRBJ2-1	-	CASMVRGSYNEQFF	TGTGCCAGCATGGTCAGGGGCTCCTACAATGAGCAGTTCTTC
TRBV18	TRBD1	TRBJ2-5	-	CASSPDRGQETQYF	TGTGCCAGCTCACCGGACAGGGGGCAAGAGACCCAGTACTTC
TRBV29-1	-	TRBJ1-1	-	CSVVRGIAEAFF	TGCAGCGTTGTTCGGGGTATCGCGGAAGCTTTCTTT
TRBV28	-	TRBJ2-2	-	CASSFGGASTGELFF	TGTGCCAGCAGTTTTGGGGGCGCAAGCACCGGGGAGCTGTTTTTT
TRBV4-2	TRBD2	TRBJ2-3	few	CASSHHGLAGGPPTYEYTQYF	TGTGCCAGCAGCCACCACGGACTAGCGGGGGGCCCCCCAACCTATGAGTATACGCAGTATTTT
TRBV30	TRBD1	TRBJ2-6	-	CAWRRSGQGALGANVLTF	TGTGCCTGGAGAAGATCGGGACAGGGGGCGCTTGGGGCCAACGTCCTGACTTTC
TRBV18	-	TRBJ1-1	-	CASSPISQGKKNTEAFF	TGTGCCAGCTCACCAATATCACAGGGTAAGAAGAACACTGAAGCTTTCTTT
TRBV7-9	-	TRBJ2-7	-	CASSFQGNNEQYF	TGTGCCAGCAGCTTCCAGGGTAACAACGAGCAGTACTTC